This passage covers 15 T cell receptor beta chains from one sample sequenced in a study of vaccination and CD4 T cells after COVID-19. MiXCR, run by TCRdb on the PCR reads, gives a single entry per CDR3 protein. The table shows around 26,000 distinct CDR3 sequences, with 51% occurring only once. The time point denotes: late sampling 161 to 241 days after vaccination in three convalescent patients. The source material was CD4+ T cells from blood, sampled about 7 months after SARS-CoV-2 vaccination. The source of these receptors is a human donor who had recovered from COVID-19.

This chain connects TRBV7-3 to TRBJ2-1; D ambiguous. Germline CDR1 and CDR2: SGHTA and FQGTGA. This CDR3 has 12 residues. The germline V and J ends were trimmed by 1 base and 8 bases, with 6 bases remaining between them. The CDR3 sequence is CASSLMGDEQFF. The CDR3 DNA follows: TGTGCCAGCAGCTTAATGGGCGATGAGCAGTTCTTC. Full variable domain (rest looked up from reference TRBV7-3 and TRBJ2-1): GAGVSQTPSNKVTEKGKYVELRCDPISGHTALYWYRQSLGQGPEFLIYFQGTGAADDSGLPNDRFFAVRPEGSVSTLKIQRTERGDSAVYLCASSLMGDEQFFGPGTRLTVL.

The J gene is TRBJ2-1, the V gene TRBV7-8; no reliable D call. Trimming removed 4 bases at V and 4 bases at J, with 17 bases between. The CDR3 runs 16 residues. The V gene's germline CDR1 is SGHVS and CDR2 FQNEAQ. The CDR3 DNA reads TGTGCCAGCAGCTCTTTACGGTCCTCTCTATACAATGAGCAGTTCTTC. This sequence encodes CASSSLRSSLYNEQFF.

The V call is TRBV6-1, the J call TRBJ1-5; no definite D call. The CDR3 is made up of 12 amino acids. The germline V and J ends were trimmed by 3 bases and 5 bases, with 5 bases remaining between them. Looked up from germline, CDR1 is MNHNS and CDR2 is SASEGT. The CDR3 here is CASSEGYQPQHF. The CDR3 coding sequence is TGTGCCAGCAGTGAGGGATATCAGCCCCAGCATTTT.

The chain carries TRBV27 and TRBJ2-1; D is possibly TRBD2 (6 bases). Germline V gene data show CDR1 as MNHEY and CDR2 as SMNVEV (reference sequence). The CDR3 is made up of 15 amino acids. Trimming cost V 4 bases and J 7 bases, with 17 bases left between them. The DNA for the CDR3 is TGTGCCAGCAGTTCGGGACTGCCCTCTGGAAATGAGCAGTTCTTC. This sequence encodes CASSSGLPSGNEQFF.

This chain links TRBV7-2 with TRBJ1-6; D is uncertain. Trimming left V 1 base short and J 5 bases short, with 12 bases between. The length of the CDR3 is 16 residues. Germline V CDR1 and CDR2: SGHTA, FQGNSA. The CDR3 DNA is TGTGCCAGCAGCTTAGTCTGGCAGATTAATAATTCACCCCTCCACTTT. Its protein is CASSLVWQINNSPLHF. Full variable domain (outside the CDR3, taken from reference TRBV7-2 and TRBJ1-6): GAGVSQSPSNKVTEKGKDVELRCDPISGHTALYWYRQSLGQGLEFLIYFQGNSAPDKSGLPSDRFSAERTGGSVSTLTIQRTQQEDSAVYLCASSLVWQINNSPLHFGNGTRLTVT.

CDR3 residues: CSVVGQYSSYEQYF. The CDR3 bases are TGCAGCGTTGTTGGCCAGTATAGCTCCTACGAGCAGTACTTC. The genes are TRBV29-1 and TRBJ2-7, with D hard to call. The CDR3 has 14 amino acids. Per germline, CDR1 SQVTM and CDR2 ANQGSEA. Trimming took off 4 bases at V and 0 bases at J, with 13 bases between the two ends.

The chain links TRBV28 to TRBJ1-1, with D unresolved. The length of the CDR3 is 13 residues. The ends were cut back, 6 bases at V and 3 bases at J, with 11 bases in the middle. Germline loops: CDR1 MDHEN, CDR2 SYDVKM. The CDR3 sequence is CASSPSGDTEAFF. The CDR3 DNA sequence: TGTGCCAGCAGCCCCAGCGGCGACACTGAAGCTTTCTTT.

The V call is TRBV6-5, the J call TRBJ2-3; 7 bases map to TRBD1. J lost 6 bases, V lost 4 bases, and 7 bases had no gene match. CDR3 length: 14 amino acids. CDR1 is MNHEY, CDR2 SVGAGI, per germline. In DNA form, the CDR3 reads TGTGCCAGCAGTTTACGGGACAGCGCGGATACGCAGTATTTT. Translating it yields CASSLRDSADTQYF.

Only a few counts were recorded for this clonotype. The V gene is TRBV20-1, the J gene TRBJ2-1; 8 nucleotides agree with TRBD2. CDR1 is DFQATT and CDR2 is SNEGSKA in the germline V gene (reference sequence). The CDR3 totals 15 residues. Trimming cost V 1 base and J 9 bases; bases outside gene matches: 11. The CDR3 spells CSARVHTGGPGEQFF. CDR3 coding DNA: TGCAGTGCTAGAGTACATACGGGAGGGCCTGGTGAGCAGTTCTTC.

This chain links TRBV5-4 with TRBJ2-5, with D uncertain. The germline V gene encodes CDR1 SGHNT and CDR2 YYREEE (reference sequence). V lost 0 bases, J lost 0 bases, and 6 bases lay in between. The CDR3 runs 14 residues. Written as DNA, the CDR3 is TGTGCCAGCAGCTTGGGTCAAAACCAAGAGACCCAGTACTTC. Its translation: CASSLGQNQETQYF.

This clonotype turned up a few times. The CDR3 bases are TGCAGTGCTACGACGGCGGGGAGAAACACCGGGGAGCTGTTTTTT. Its protein product is CSATTAGRNTGELFF. The gene calls are TRBV20-1 and TRBJ2-2; D is perhaps TRBD2 (6 bases). With 4 bases removed from V and 2 bases from J, the gap between germline ends came to 14 bases. This CDR3 has 15 amino acids. CDR1 DFQATT and CDR2 SNEGSKA come from the germline V gene (reference sequence).

V gene TRBV6-2 or TRBV6-3 combines with J gene TRBJ1-1, with 7 positions matching TRBD1. Trimming at V came to 3 bases and at J to 7 bases, leaving 5 bases not matched to a gene. The CDR3 extends over 13 amino acids. Germline V gives CDR1 MNHEY, CDR2 SVGEGT. DNA for the CDR3: TGTGCCAGCAGTTATTGGGGACAGCTTGAAGCTTTCTTT. Protein: CASSYWGQLEAFF.

The chain joins TRBV7-6 to TRBJ1-6; D might be TRBD1 (6 bases). CDR3 length: 13 amino acids. CDR1 is SGHVS, CDR2 FNYEAQ, per germline. V lost 3 bases and J lost 6, with 6 bases in between. The CDR3: CASSLDSNSPLHF. Written as DNA, the CDR3 is TGTGCCAGCAGCTTGGACAGTAATTCACCCCTCCACTTT.

The chain carries TRBV28 and TRBJ1-5, with D maybe TRBD1 (6 bases). Trimming removed 5 bases at V and 4 bases at J, with 15 bases between. The CDR3 totals 15 residues. The germline V gene encodes CDR1 MDHEN and CDR2 SYDVKM. For the CDR3, the DNA is TGTGCCAGCAGTGCCCGCAGGGGCGGTAATCAGCCCCAGCATTTT. Its protein is CASSARRGGNQPQHF.

This sequence joins TRBV9 and TRBJ1-1; unclear D gene. V was shortened by 0 bases and J by 4 bases, with 22 bases between the two germline ends. CDR1 is SGDLS, CDR2 YYNGEE, per germline. The CDR3 runs to 18 residues. This CDR3 is CASSVVTAGVRDSTEAFF. CDR3 coding DNA: TGTGCCAGCAGCGTAGTCACCGCAGGTGTCCGCGATAGCACTGAAGCTTTCTTT.